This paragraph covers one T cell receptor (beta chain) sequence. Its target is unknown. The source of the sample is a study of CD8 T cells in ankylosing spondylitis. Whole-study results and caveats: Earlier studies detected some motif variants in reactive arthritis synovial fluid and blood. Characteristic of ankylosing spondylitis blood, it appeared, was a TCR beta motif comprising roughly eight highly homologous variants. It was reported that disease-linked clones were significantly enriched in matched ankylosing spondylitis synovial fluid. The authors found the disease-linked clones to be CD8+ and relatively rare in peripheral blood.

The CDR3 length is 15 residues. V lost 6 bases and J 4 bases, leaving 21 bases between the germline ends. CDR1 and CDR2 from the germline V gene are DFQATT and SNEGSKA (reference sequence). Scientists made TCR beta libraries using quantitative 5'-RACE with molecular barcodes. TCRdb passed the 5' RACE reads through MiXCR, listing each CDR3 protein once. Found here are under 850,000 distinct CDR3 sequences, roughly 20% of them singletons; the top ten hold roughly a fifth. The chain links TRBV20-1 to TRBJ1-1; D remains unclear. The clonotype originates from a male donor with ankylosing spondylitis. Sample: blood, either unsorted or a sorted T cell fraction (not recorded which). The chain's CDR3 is CSASRFRGMGTEAFF. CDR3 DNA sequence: TGCAGTGCCAGCCGGTTTCGGGGAATGGGCACTGAAGCTTTCTTT.